Given below is one T cell receptor (beta chain) in context. This sample was taken from a study of blood T cell repertoires in COVID-19. Study context: Researchers got acute and convalescent COVID-19 samples from the United States, Italy and Spain. Sources were T cells, B-cell-depleted T cells, or PBMCs; the material itself was cDNA or gDNA.

V shed 2 bases, J shed 8 bases, and the junction held 14 bases outside the gene matches. CDR1 is SNHLY, CDR2 FYNNEI, per germline. CDR3 length: 17 residues. TCRdb's copy holds only in-frame clones and misses some; the assay was immunoSEQ multiplex PCR. The data contain more than 80,000 clones, approximately 84% of them singletons. The receptor was isolated from a woman in her fifties or sixties with acute or convalescent COVID-19. V and J are TRBV2 and TRBJ2-2, with 7 bases lining up with TRBD2. Sequenced input: peripheral blood. The CDR3 DNA follows: TGTGCCAGCAGTGAACCGTCTAGCGGACTTACGGGGGGGGAGCTGTTTTTT. This sequence encodes CASSEPSSGLTGGELFF.